Below are 3 T cell receptor beta chains sequenced from a single sample in a study of PD-L1 blockade in urothelial cancer. The assay was immunoSEQ multiplex PCR, and TCRdb's table has in-frame clones only and misses some. The sample has roughly 74,000 clones, around 87% seen once. Sequencing was performed on PBMCs, taken around atezolizumab (anti-PD-L1) treatment. The receptors were gathered from an older woman with urothelial cancer.

This clone was seen a handful of times. The chain employs TRBV7-2 and TRBJ1-5; 9 positions match TRBD1. This CDR3 comprises 13 residues. Germline CDR1 reads SGHTA; CDR2 reads FQGNSA. Unmatched junction bases numbered 4, after V lost 8 bases and J lost 5 bases. The chain's CDR3 is CASARQGDQPQHF. CDR3 sequence (DNA): TGTGCCAGCGCGCGACAGGGGGATCAGCCCCAGCATTTT.

The V call is TRBV19, the J call TRBJ2-7; 8 nucleotides line up with TRBD2. Germline V lookup: CDR1 LNHDA, CDR2 SQIVND (reference sequence). This CDR3 spans 15 amino acids. Trimming took 2 bases from V and 4 from J; bases not matched to a gene: 7. This chain's CDR3 is CASSINSRGAYEQYF. The CDR3 nucleotides are TGTGCCAGTAGTATAAATTCGCGGGGGGCTTACGAGCAGTACTTC. The variable domain in full, with the rest retrieved from reference TRBV19 and TRBJ2-7, is DGGITQSPKYLFRKEGQNVTLSCEQNLNHDAMYWYRQDPGQGLRLIYYSQIVNDFQKGDIAEGYSVSREKKESFPLTVTSAQKNPTAFYLCASSINSRGAYEQYFGPGTRLTVT.

The genes are TRBV5-1 and TRBJ1-5; D is ambiguous. Germline V lookup: CDR1 SGHRS, CDR2 YFSETQ. The germline V and J ends were trimmed by 0 bases and 5 bases, with 6 bases remaining between them. The CDR3 consists of 13 residues. This CDR3 is CASSLAPDQPQHF. The CDR3 nucleotides read TGCGCCAGCAGCTTGGCCCCGGATCAGCCCCAGCATTTT.